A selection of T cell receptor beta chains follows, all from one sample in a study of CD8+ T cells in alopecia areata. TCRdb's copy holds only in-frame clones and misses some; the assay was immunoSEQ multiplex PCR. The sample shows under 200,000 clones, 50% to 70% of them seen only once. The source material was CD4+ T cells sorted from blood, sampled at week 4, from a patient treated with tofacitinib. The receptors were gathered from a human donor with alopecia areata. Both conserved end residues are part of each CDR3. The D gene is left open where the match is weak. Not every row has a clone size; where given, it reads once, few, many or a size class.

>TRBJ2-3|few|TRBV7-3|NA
TGTGCCAGCAGCCCAACCCCACAGGGACTGTCAGATACGCAGTATTTT
CASSPTPQGLSDTQYF
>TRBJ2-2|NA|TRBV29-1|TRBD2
TGCAGCGTTGACAGGGAGGGAGCCCCCGGGGAGCTGTTTTTT
CSVDREGAPGELFF
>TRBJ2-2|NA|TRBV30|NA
TGTGCCTGGAGTGCATGGGGGCAGGGGTCCGGGGAGCTGTTTTTT
CAWSAWGQGSGELFF
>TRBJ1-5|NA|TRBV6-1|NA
TGTGCCAGCAGTGAGCATAGCAATCAGCCCCAGCATTTT
CASSEHSNQPQHF
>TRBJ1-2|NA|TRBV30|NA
TGTGCCTGGAAGGTGGGAGTATATGGCTACACCTTC
CAWKVGVYGYTF
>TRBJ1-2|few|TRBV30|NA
TGTGCCTGGAGTAGACGGACAGTCCTAGACACCTTC
CAWSRRTVLDTF
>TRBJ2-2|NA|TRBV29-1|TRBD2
TGCAGCGTTGAGCGCAGGGAGGGGTCCGCCGGGGAGCTGTTTTTT
CSVERREGSAGELFF
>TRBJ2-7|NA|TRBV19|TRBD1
TGTGCCAGTAGTATAGCGTGGACAGGAGGCTACGAGCAGTACTTC
CASSIAWTGGYEQYF
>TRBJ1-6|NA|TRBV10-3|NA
TGTGCCATCAGTGAGTCCGGGGGCGAGTCACCCCTCCACTTT
CAISESGGESPLHF
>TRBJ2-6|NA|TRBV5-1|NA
TGCGCCAGCAGCTCCCTCCTGGCCGGGGCCAACGTCCTGACTTTC
CASSSLLAGANVLTF
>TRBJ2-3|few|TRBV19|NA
TGTGCCAGTAGTAACCCCGGGGAGACAGATACGCAGTATTTT
CASSNPGETDTQYF
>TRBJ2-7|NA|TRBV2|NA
TGTGCCAGCAACCCCCGGGGGCAGGGGAGGCACGAGCAGTACTTC
CASNPRGQGRHEQYF
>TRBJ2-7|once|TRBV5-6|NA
TGTGCCAGCAGCTCGTCCGTTTACGAGCAGTACTTC
CASSSSVYEQYF
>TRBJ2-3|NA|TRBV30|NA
TGTGCCTGGAGTTCGCTCTTATCAGATACGCAGTATTTT
CAWSSLLSDTQYF
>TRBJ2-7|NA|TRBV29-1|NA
TGCAGCGTTGACGGAGACAGCACCTACGAGCAGTACTTC
CSVDGDSTYEQYF
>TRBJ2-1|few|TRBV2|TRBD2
TGTGCCAGCAGGGGGAGGCTCGCGGGGGGCCACAATGAGCAGTTCTTC
CASRGRLAGGHNEQFF
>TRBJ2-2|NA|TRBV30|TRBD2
TGTGCCTGGAAGCGGGGGCTAAACACCGGGGAGCTGTTTTTT
CAWKRGLNTGELFF
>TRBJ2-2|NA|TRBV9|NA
TGTGCCAGCAGCGTAGCCCCAAATACCGGGGAGCTGTTTTTT
CASSVAPNTGELFF
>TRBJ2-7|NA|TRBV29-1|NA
TGCAGCTTTGCCAAGAGCTCCTACGAGCAGTACTTC
CSFAKSSYEQYF
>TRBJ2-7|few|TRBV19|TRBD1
TGTGCCAGTAGTATCGGCAGGGGGTCCTACGAGCAGTACTTC
CASSIGRGSYEQYF
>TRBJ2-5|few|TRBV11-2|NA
TGTGCCAGCAGCCCTAAGATCCGGGACCAAGAGACCCAGTACTTC
CASSPKIRDQETQYF
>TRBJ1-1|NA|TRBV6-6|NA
TGTGCCAGCAGTTACCGGCTAGTAGGACAGAACACTGAAGCTTTCTTT
CASSYRLVGQNTEAFF
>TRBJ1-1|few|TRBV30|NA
TGTGCCTCCCGGAGAAGTAACACTGAAGCTTTCTTT
CASRRSNTEAFF
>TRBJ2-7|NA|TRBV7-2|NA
TGTGCCAGCAGCCTAGAACTCCTCTCCTACGAGCAGTACTTC
CASSLELLSYEQYF
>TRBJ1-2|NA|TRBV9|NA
TGTGCCAGCAGCGTAGGGTCCCTGGGCGGCTACACCTTC
CASSVGSLGGYTF
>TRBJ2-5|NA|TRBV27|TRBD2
TGTGCCAGCAGTCCATCACTAGCGGGTGGCCCATGGGAGACCCAGTACTTC
CASSPSLAGGPWETQYF
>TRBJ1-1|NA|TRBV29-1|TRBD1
TGCAGCGTCCGACAGGGGGACACTGAAGCTTTCTTT
CSVRQGDTEAFF
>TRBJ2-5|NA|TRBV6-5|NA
TGTGCCAGCAGGAGGACGGCCCAAGAGACCCAGTACTTC
CASRRTAQETQYF
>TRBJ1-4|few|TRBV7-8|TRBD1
TGTGCCAGCAGCCCTGGGGAGGGGGCTGGTGAAAAACTGTTTTTT
CASSPGEGAGEKLFF
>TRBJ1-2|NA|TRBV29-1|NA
TGCAGCGTGGATCAGGTCCCGTCCGGCTACACCTTC
CSVDQVPSGYTF
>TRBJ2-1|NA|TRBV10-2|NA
TGCGCCAGCAGTGAGTCCCGTGGGCCAGTGATCTCCTACAATGAGCAGTTCTTC
CASSESRGPVISYNEQFF
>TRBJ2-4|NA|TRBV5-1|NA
TGCGCCAGCAGCTTGGGAGGTGTAGGCATTCAGTACTTC
CASSLGGVGIQYF
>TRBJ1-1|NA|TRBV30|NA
TGTGCCTGGAGTACCACCACGAAGTACACTGAAGCTTTCTTT
CAWSTTTKYTEAFF
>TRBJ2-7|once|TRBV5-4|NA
TGTGCCAGCAGCTTTGGAGGGGGCGCCCCCTACGAGCAGTACTTC
CASSFGGGAPYEQYF
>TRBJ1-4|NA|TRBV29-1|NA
TGCAGCGTGAGGACCAGGGGTGAAAAACTGTTTTTT
CSVRTRGEKLFF
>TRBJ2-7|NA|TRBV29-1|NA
TGCAGCGTTGAAAACGCCTACGAGCAGTACTTC
CSVENAYEQYF
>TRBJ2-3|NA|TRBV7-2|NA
TGTGCCAGCAGCGCGGGACTCAACACAGATACGCAGTATTTT
CASSAGLNTDTQYF
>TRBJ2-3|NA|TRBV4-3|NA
TGCGCCAGCAGCCCCCAGGCGGGGACACTGAGCACAGATACGCAGTATTTT
CASSPQAGTLSTDTQYF
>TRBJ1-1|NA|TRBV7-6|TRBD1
TGTGCCAGCAGCCGGACAGGGGGGACTGAAGCTTTCTTT
CASSRTGGTEAFF
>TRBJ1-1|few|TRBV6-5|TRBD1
TGTGCCAGCAGTATGACAGGGCACGGGAACACTGAAGCTTTCTTT
CASSMTGHGNTEAFF
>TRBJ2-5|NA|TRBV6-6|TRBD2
TGTGCCAGCAGTCCGAGACTAGCTGAGACCCAGTACTTC
CASSPRLAETQYF
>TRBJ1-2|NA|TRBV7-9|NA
TGTGCCAGCAGCCCACCACTAGGCAGCTACTATGGCTACACCTTC
CASSPPLGSYYGYTF
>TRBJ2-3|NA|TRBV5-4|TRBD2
TGTGCCAGCAGCTTCCGGACTAGCGGGGAAGATACGCAGTATTTT
CASSFRTSGEDTQYF
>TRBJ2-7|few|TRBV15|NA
TGTGCCACCAGCAGAGATAAGAACAGAGGTGGAGAGCAGTACTTC
CATSRDKNRGGEQYF
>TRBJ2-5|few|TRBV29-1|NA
TGCAGCGTATTGGACGGAAACCAAGAGACCCAGTACTTC
CSVLDGNQETQYF
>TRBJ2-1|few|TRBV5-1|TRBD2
TGCGCCAGCAGCGCAGCAACTAGCGGGGGGGCGTCGTTCTATGAGCAGTTCTTC
CASSAATSGGASFYEQFF
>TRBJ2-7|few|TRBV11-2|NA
TGTGCCAGCAGCTTAGCGAGCGGCCGAAGGTCCTACGAGCAGTACTTC
CASSLASGRRSYEQYF
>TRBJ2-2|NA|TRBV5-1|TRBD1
TGCGCCAGCAGCTTTAGGACAGGGCAGAACACCGGGGAGCTGTTTTTT
CASSFRTGQNTGELFF
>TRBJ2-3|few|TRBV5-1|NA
TGCGCCAGCAGCTCGCCAGGGAGCACAGATACGCAGTATTTT
CASSSPGSTDTQYF
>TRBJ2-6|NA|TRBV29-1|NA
TGCAGCGTTGCTCCCCGACAGTCTGCCTCTGGGGCCAACGTCCTGACTTTC
CSVAPRQSASGANVLTF
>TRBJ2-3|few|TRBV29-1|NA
TGCAGCGCGGCTGGTGACTCCACAGATACGCAGTATTTT
CSAAGDSTDTQYF
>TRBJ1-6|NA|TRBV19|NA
TGTGCCAGTAGTCCCCGACAGGCCGGAGGGACACCCCTCCACTTT
CASSPRQAGGTPLHF
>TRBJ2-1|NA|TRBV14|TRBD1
TGTGCCAGCACAGGGGGCGCCTTGAGTGAGCAGTTCTTC
CASTGGALSEQFF
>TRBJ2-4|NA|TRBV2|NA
TGTGCCAGCATCGGAGGGGGGCCGAGCATTCAGTACTTC
CASIGGGPSIQYF
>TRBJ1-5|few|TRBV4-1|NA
TGCGCCAGCAGCCAAGTTGACATGGGTTTTTATAGCAATCAGCCCCAGCATTTT
CASSQVDMGFYSNQPQHF
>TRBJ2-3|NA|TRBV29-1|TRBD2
TGCAGCGCTGGGGGACTAGCGGGGAGCACAGATACGCAGTATTTT
CSAGGLAGSTDTQYF